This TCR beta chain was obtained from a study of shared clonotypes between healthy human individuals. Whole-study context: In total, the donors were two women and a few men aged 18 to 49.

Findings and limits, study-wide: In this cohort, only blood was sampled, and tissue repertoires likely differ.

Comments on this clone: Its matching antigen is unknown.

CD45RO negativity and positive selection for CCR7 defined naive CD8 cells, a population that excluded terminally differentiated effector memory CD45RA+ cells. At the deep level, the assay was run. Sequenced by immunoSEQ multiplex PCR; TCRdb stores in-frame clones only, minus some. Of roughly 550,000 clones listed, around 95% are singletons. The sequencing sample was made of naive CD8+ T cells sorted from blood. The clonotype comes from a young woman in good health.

The CDR3 bases are TGTGCCAGCAGTTACTCGGGTACCCAATGGGAGCAGTTCTTC. This translates into CASSYSGTQWEQFF. The chain is built from TRBV6-5 and TRBJ2-1; D unresolved. The germline V gene encodes CDR1 MNHEY and CDR2 SVGAGI. The V end lost 0 bases, the J end lost 10 bases, and 13 bases lay between the germline ends. CDR3 length equals 14 residues.